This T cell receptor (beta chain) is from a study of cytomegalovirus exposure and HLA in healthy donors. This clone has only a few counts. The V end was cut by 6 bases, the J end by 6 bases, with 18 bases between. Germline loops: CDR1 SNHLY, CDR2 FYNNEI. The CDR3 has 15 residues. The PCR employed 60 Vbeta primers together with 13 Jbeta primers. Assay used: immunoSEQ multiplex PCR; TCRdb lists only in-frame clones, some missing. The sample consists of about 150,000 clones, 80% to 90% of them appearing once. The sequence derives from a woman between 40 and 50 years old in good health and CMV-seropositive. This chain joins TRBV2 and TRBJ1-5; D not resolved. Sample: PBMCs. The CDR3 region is CASRGPSGDRQPQHF. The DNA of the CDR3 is TGTGCCAGCAGGGGCCCTTCGGGAGATCGTCAGCCCCAGCATTTT.